One sample yielded the 30 T cell receptor beta chains listed below, sequenced in a study of blood T cell repertoires in COVID-19. Repertoires were generated with immunoSEQ multiplex PCR, while TCRdb's copy carries only in-frame clones and drops some. The repertoire holds approximately 200,000 clones, around nine tenths seen once, with about 3.5% in the top ten. Specimen: PBMCs or T cells enriched from blood (not recorded which). These receptors originate from a woman aged 30 to 39 who had been exposed to COVID-19.

The V and J genes are TRBV7-2 and TRBJ1-6; possible D gene TRBD1, 6 bases. V dropped 3 bases and J dropped 8 bases, with 11 bases sitting between them. CDR1 and CDR2 from the germline V gene are SGHTA and FQGNSA. The CDR3 contains 14 residues. CDR3 nucleotides: TGTGCCAGCAGCTTCGGGGACAAGTATTCACCCCTCCACTTT. Translation gives CASSFGDKYSPLHF.

The rearrangement uses TRBV6-1 and TRBJ1-1; no clear D gene. This CDR3 contains 15 residues. V gave up 2 bases and J gave up 4 bases, with 14 bases separating them. CDR1 and CDR2 from the germline V gene are MNHNS and SASEGT. The CDR3 DNA reads as TGTGCCAGCAGTGAAAGTAGAAGCGACGGCACTGAAGCTTTCTTT. This gives the protein CASSESRSDGTEAFF.

The genes are TRBV2 and TRBJ2-5; D might be TRBD1 (5 bases). The CDR3 extends over 15 amino acids. The V and J ends lost 6 bases and 5 bases respectively, with 19 bases between them. The germline gives CDR1 SNHLY, CDR2 FYNNEI. The CDR3 DNA is TGTGCCAGCAGCGACTCCGGTTTGGGGCTCGAGACCCAGTACTTC. The encoded protein is CASSDSGLGLETQYF. Full variable domain (remainder filled in from reference TRBV2 and TRBJ2-5): EPEVTQTPSHQVTQMGQEVILRCVPISNHLYFYWYRQILGQKVEFLVSFYNNEISEKSEIFDDQFSVERPDGSNFTLKIRSTKLEDSAMYFCASSDSGLGLETQYFGPGTRLLVL.

This chain links TRBV9 with TRBJ2-2; 7 positions agree with TRBD1. The CDR3 is made up of 17 amino acids. CDR1 and CDR2 from the germline V gene are SGDLS and YYNGEE. V lost 3 bases and J lost 2; bases outside the gene matches: 10. CDR3 coding DNA: TGTGCCAGCAGCGACCCCTCCGGACAGGTTAACACCGGGGAGCTGTTTTTT. Translating gives CASSDPSGQVNTGELFF. The full variable domain, with the rest looked up from reference TRBV9 and TRBJ2-2, is DSGVTQTPKHLITATGQRVTLRCSPRSGDLSVYWYQQSLDQGLQFLIQYYNGEERAKGNILERFSAQQFPDLHSELNLSSLELGDSALYFCASSDPSGQVNTGELFFGEGSRLTVL.

The V and J genes are TRBV4-1 and TRBJ1-3; D is undetermined. Germline CDR1 reads MGHRA; CDR2 reads YSYEKL. The length of the CDR3 is 17 residues. Trimming cost V 3 bases and J 0 bases, with 15 bases left between them. The CDR3 DNA follows: TGCGCCAGCAGCCAGGGCCCAGGTCCCGACTCTGGAAACACCATATATTTT. Amino acids: CASSQGPGPDSGNTIYF.

This chain uses TRBV6-1 with TRBJ2-4, with D possibly being TRBD1 (6 bases). Trimming shortened V by 2 bases and J by 12 bases, and 14 bases separated the two germline ends. Germline-derived CDR1 and CDR2 are MNHNS and SASEGT. The CDR3 has 13 residues. The CDR3 nucleotides read TGTGCCAGCAGTGAAAGGGGTATGGGGGCTCAGTACTTC. Its translation is CASSERGMGAQYF.

The CDR3 nucleotides read TGTGCCAGCAGTCCACAGAACACCGGGGAGCTGTTTTTT. Translated: CASSPQNTGELFF. The chain employs TRBV6-6 and TRBJ2-2, with D hard to call. Between the trimmed V and J ends, which lost 5 bases and 1 base, there was a span of 5 bases. Germline CDR1 is MNHNY and CDR2 is SVGAGI (reference sequence). This CDR3 comprises 13 residues.

The V gene is TRBV4-1, the J gene TRBJ1-4; D gene ambiguous. CDR1 and CDR2 from the germline V gene are MGHRA and YSYEKL. Trimming took off 0 bases at V and 4 bases at J, with 12 bases between the two ends. The CDR3 is 16 residues long. The CDR3 region is CASSQEPQVLNEKLFF. In DNA form, the CDR3 reads TGCGCCAGCAGCCAAGAACCTCAGGTGCTTAATGAAAAACTGTTTTTT.

DNA of the CDR3: TGTGCCAGCAGTTACGAGAGGGAGGGCCGGGGTGAGCAGTTCTTC. Protein: CASSYEREGRGEQFF. The rearrangement links TRBV6-6 to TRBJ2-1, with 7 nucleotides matching TRBD2. This CDR3 comprises 15 residues. Losses at the gene ends were 2 bases for V and 9 bases for J; bases not matched to a gene: 10. Germline V lookup: CDR1 MNHNY, CDR2 SVGAGI (reference sequence).

The chain is built from TRBV5-4 and TRBJ2-4; 13 nucleotides agree with TRBD2. Germline V gene sequence: CDR1 SGHNT, CDR2 YYREEE (reference sequence). V trimming: 0 bases; J trimming: 6 bases; junction bases outside the gene matches: 3. This CDR3 has 16 amino acids. DNA for the CDR3: TGTGCCAGCAGCTTGGGGACTAGCGGGAGTATAAACATTCAGTACTTC. Translating gives CASSLGTSGSINIQYF.

J is TRBJ2-7 and V is TRBV14; tentatively, D is TRBD1 (5 bases). V was cut by 1 base and J by 4 bases, with 14 bases left in between. Germline V gives CDR1 SGHDN, CDR2 FVKESK. The CDR3 has 15 residues. The DNA of the CDR3 is TGTGCCAGCAGCCAAGGGCAGGGATTTGCGTACGAGCAGTACTTC. Its translation is CASSQGQGFAYEQYF.

The chain uses TRBV18 and TRBJ2-5, with 12 bases lining up with TRBD2. The germline gives CDR1 KGHSH, CDR2 LQKENI. This CDR3 is built from 15 residues. V lost 3 bases, J lost 4 bases, and 3 bases stayed unmatched. For the CDR3, the DNA is TGTGCCAGCTCACCTACTAGCGGGAGGCGAGAGACCCAGTACTTC. This translates into CASSPTSGRRETQYF.

A few counts support this clone. The chain links TRBV2 to TRBJ2-2; 8 positions match TRBD1. This CDR3 spans 15 amino acids. Germline V gives CDR1 SNHLY, CDR2 FYNNEI. J gave up 4 bases and V 7 bases, and 8 bases lay outside the gene matches. CDR3 in amino acids: CASKRRTGLTGELFF. The CDR3 nucleotides read TGTGCCAGCAAGCGTCGGACAGGGCTCACCGGGGAGCTGTTTTTT.

The chain couples TRBV10-1 to TRBJ2-3; TRBD1 matches 8 bases. In germline, CDR1 is WNHNN, CDR2 SYGVQD (reference sequence). After removal of 6 bases from V and 0 bases from J, the junction contained 5 bases not matched to a gene. This CDR3 comprises 15 residues. The CDR3 sequence: CASSLGQGSTDTQYF. CDR3 DNA: TGCGCCAGCAGCCTCGGACAGGGTAGCACAGATACGCAGTATTTT.

The rearrangement uses TRBV5-4 and TRBJ2-7; 9 positions agree with TRBD2. This CDR3 is 13 amino acids long. Germline V gene sequence: CDR1 SGHNT, CDR2 YYREEE (reference sequence). After removal of 4 bases from V and 2 bases from J, the junction contained 1 base not matched to a gene. CDR3 amino acids: CASSIAGAYEQYF. The CDR3 bases are TGTGCCAGCAGCATAGCGGGAGCCTACGAGCAGTACTTC.

V gene TRBV7-2 combines with J gene TRBJ2-3; 12 bases line up with TRBD2. From germline, CDR1 is SGHTA and CDR2 FQGNSA. This CDR3 spans 17 amino acids. Trimming took 5 bases from V and 0 from J; bases not matched to a gene: 6. The CDR3, as DNA: TGTGCCAGCAGCCTCCGAGGGACTAGCGGGAGCACAGATACGCAGTATTTT. This sequence encodes CASSLRGTSGSTDTQYF.

V is TRBV5-1 and J is TRBJ1-1; 7 bases fit TRBD1. CDR1 is SGHRS and CDR2 is YFSETQ in the germline V gene. J was trimmed by 6 bases and V by 4 bases; bases with no gene match: 3. This CDR3 region has 12 residues. CDR3 protein: CASSQGTAEAFF. CDR3 DNA sequence: TGCGCCAGCAGCCAAGGGACAGCTGAAGCTTTCTTT.

The chain employs TRBV5-1 and TRBJ2-5; 7 bases align to TRBD2. The V segment lost 4 bases and the J segment 0 bases; nucleotides outside the gene matches: 3. This CDR3 has 14 amino acids. Germline loops: CDR1 SGHRS, CDR2 YFSETQ. CDR3 bases: TGCGCCAGCAGCAAGAGCGGGGACCAAGAGACCCAGTACTTC. This gives the protein CASSKSGDQETQYF.

V usage is TRBV7-6 and J usage is TRBJ2-6; 7 bases agree with TRBD2. The CDR3 sequence is 16 residues long. Per the germline V gene, CDR1 is SGHVS and CDR2 is FNYEAQ. V lost 6 bases and J lost 4; bases outside the gene matches: 9. As DNA, the CDR3 is TGTGCCAGCAGGGCCGCGGGAGTCGGAGGGGCCAACGTCCTGACTTTC. It is translated as CASRAAGVGGANVLTF. Complete variable domain (other parts from reference TRBV7-6 and TRBJ2-6): GAGVSQSPRYKVTKRGQDVALRCDPISGHVSLYWYRQALGQGPEFLTYFNYEAQQDKSGLPNDRFSAERPEGSISTLTIQRTEQRDSAMYRCASRAAGVGGANVLTFGAGSRLTVL.

The CDR3 bases are TGTGCCAGCAAAAAGACAGGGGGCGCAAAGACTGAAGCTTTCTTT. Protein product: CASKKTGGAKTEAFF. The chain is built from TRBV6-5 and TRBJ1-1, with 10 bases identical to TRBD1. The CDR3 is made up of 15 amino acids. Germline V gives CDR1 MNHEY, CDR2 SVGAGI. Trimming removed 7 bases from V and 5 bases from J; junction bases left unmatched: 10.

The chain carries TRBV24-1 and TRBJ1-5, with D possibly being TRBD1 (6 bases). The V end lost 4 bases, the J end lost 1 base, and 10 bases lay between the germline ends. Germline-derived CDR1 and CDR2 are KGHDR and SFDVKD. The CDR3 runs 15 residues. This CDR3 is CATSDGRGSNQPQHF. The CDR3 region has the DNA TGTGCCACCAGTGACGGCAGGGGAAGCAATCAGCCCCAGCATTTT.

The gene calls are TRBV10-3 and TRBJ1-1; D perhaps matches TRBD1 (6 bases). Between the trimmed V and J ends, which lost 3 bases and 4 bases, there was a span of 15 bases. Germline V lookup: CDR1 ENHRY, CDR2 SYGVKD. The CDR3 runs to 15 residues. CDR3 sequence (DNA): TGTGCCATCAGTGATTTCAGGGGAGGGGGCACTGAAGCTTTCTTT. It encodes CAISDFRGGGTEAFF.

This clone was counted a single time. The sample has other DNA sequences that encode this CDR3 too. The chain combines TRBV6-5 with TRBJ2-5; D is perhaps TRBD2 (6 bases). Per the germline V gene, CDR1 is MNHEY and CDR2 is SVGAGI. V lost 0 bases, J lost 2 bases, and 10 bases lay in between. This CDR3 is 15 amino acids long. This CDR3 reads CASSYSGGLQETQYF. The CDR3, as DNA: TGTGCCAGCAGTTACTCGGGGGGACTGCAAGAGACCCAGTACTTC.

A few counts support this clone. The rearrangement links TRBV30 to TRBJ1-5; 8 bases map to TRBD1. In germline, CDR1 is GTSNPN, CDR2 SVGIG (reference sequence). With 3 bases clipped from V and 9 bases from J, the junction kept 7 bases outside the gene matches. CDR3 length: 13 residues. This CDR3 is CAWRGTGGGPQHF. Here the CDR3 DNA reads TGTGCCTGGAGAGGAACAGGGGGAGGGCCCCAGCATTTT.

The V and J genes are TRBV2 and TRBJ2-2; 7 bases are a match to TRBD1. The length of the CDR3 is 14 residues. Germline values: CDR1 SNHLY, CDR2 FYNNEI. J gave up 5 bases and V 7 bases, and 7 bases lay outside the gene matches. Here the CDR3 DNA reads TGTGCCAGCACGGCGACAGGGACGACCGGGGAGCTGTTTTTT. It specifies CASTATGTTGELFF.

The chain employs TRBV5-4 and TRBJ1-1, with D perhaps matching TRBD1 (5 bases). The CDR3 loop spans 15 amino acids. CDR1 and CDR2 from the germline V gene are SGHNT and YYREEE (reference sequence). The V end was cut by 0 bases, the J end by 8 bases, with 17 bases between. The CDR3 nucleotides read TGTGCCAGCAGCTTGGTAGGGGTCGAGGTTCGGGAAGCTTTCTTT. It is translated as CASSLVGVEVREAFF. Filled out from reference TRBV5-4 and TRBJ1-1, the complete variable domain reads ETGVTQSPTHLIKTRGQQVTLRCSSQSGHNTVSWYQQALGQGPQFIFQYYREEENGRGNFPPRFSGLQFPNYSSELNVNALELDDSALYLCASSLVGVEVREAFFGQGTRLTVV.

DNA of the CDR3: TGTGCCAGCAGTGAAGCGCGGCCGCGGAACTATGGCTACACCTTC. Translated, it gives CASSEARPRNYGYTF. The J gene is TRBJ1-2, the V gene TRBV2, with D unresolved. Germline values: CDR1 SNHLY, CDR2 FYNNEI. Trimming left V 0 bases short and J 2 bases short, with 10 bases between. CDR3 length: 15 amino acids.

The DNA for the CDR3 is TGTGCCAGTAGTATAGATCAGGACAGGGGGCGTATCTATGGCTACACCTTC. Translating gives CASSIDQDRGRIYGYTF. The J gene is TRBJ1-2, the V gene TRBV19; 11 bases align to TRBD1. Per the germline V gene, CDR1 is LNHDA and CDR2 is SQIVND (reference sequence). J lost 4 bases, V lost 0 bases, and 7 bases had no gene match. This CDR3 comprises 17 residues.

The gene calls are TRBV29-1 and TRBJ1-1; D is unclear. V was clipped by 6 bases and J by 8 bases, with 10 bases between them. The V gene's germline CDR1 is SQVTM and CDR2 ANQGSEA. The length of the CDR3 is 10 residues. CDR3 sequence: CSVQFSEAFF. CDR3 in DNA: TGCAGCGTCCAATTTTCAGAAGCTTTCTTT.

The rearrangement joins TRBV7-9 to TRBJ2-3, with unresolved D. Germline V gene data show CDR1 as SEHNR and CDR2 as FQNEAQ (reference sequence). V was cut by 5 bases and J by 4 bases, with 16 bases left in between. CDR3 length: 15 residues. The CDR3 DNA follows: TGTGCCAGCAGCCCCCCCTATCGAGAGTCAGATACGCAGTATTTT. This translates into CASSPPYRESDTQYF.